The 7 T cell receptor beta chains presented below share a single source sample, sequenced in a study of CD8 T cells in ankylosing spondylitis. TCRdb analysed the 5' RACE reads with MiXCR anew, one entry per CDR3 protein. The data hold 750,000 to 850,000 distinct CDR3 sequences, with over 9.5% observed a single time. Their specific antigens are unknown. Findings of the study overall: A motif of 7 to 9 highly homologous TCR beta variants was seen as apparently characteristic of ankylosing spondylitis blood.

The sequenced sample consisted of blood, either unsorted or a sorted T cell fraction (not recorded which). The receptors stem from a male donor with ankylosing spondylitis.

This clonotype was picked up a small number of times. V usage is TRBV29-1 and J usage is TRBJ1-2; D gene unclear. Germline CDR1 and CDR2: SQVTM and ANQGSEA. The CDR3 runs to 13 residues. Deletions cut 6 bases from V and 0 bases from J, with 11 bases between. In DNA form, the CDR3 reads TGCAGCGTGGCCCTTCTGGCTAACTATGGCTACACCTTC. This codes for CSVALLANYGYTF.

This clonotype was counted a few times. The rearrangement joins TRBV18 to TRBJ2-7; D is possibly TRBD1 (6 bases). The germline V and J ends were trimmed by 3 bases and 7 bases, with 19 bases remaining between them. This CDR3 has 15 amino acids. CDR1 KGHSH and CDR2 LQKENI come from the germline V gene. This CDR3 is CASSPAGRQDREQYF. CDR3 bases: TGTGCCAGCTCACCTGCTGGAAGACAGGATCGTGAGCAGTACTTC.

This clonotype has a count of ten or more. This chain's CDR3 is CASADRDADTQYF. DNA of the CDR3: TGTGCCAGCGCGGACAGGGATGCAGATACGCAGTATTTT. This rearrangement joins TRBV25-1 to TRBJ2-3, with 8 bases lining up with TRBD1. CDR3 size: 13 residues. The junction had 5 bases not matched to a gene; V was cut back by 8 bases and J by 4 bases. Germline CDR1 reads MGHDK; CDR2 reads SYGVNS. The full variable domain, with the rest looked up from reference TRBV25-1 and TRBJ2-3, is EADIYQTPRYLVIGTGKKITLECSQTMGHDKMYWYQQDPGMELHLIHYSYGVNSTEKGDLSSESTVSRIRTEHFPLTLESARPSHTSQYLCASADRDADTQYFGPGTRLTVL.

The chain links TRBV20-1 to TRBJ2-7; D is unresolved. The CDR3 sequence is 15 residues long. Germline values: CDR1 DFQATT, CDR2 SNEGSKA (reference sequence). V was cut by 0 bases and J by 0 bases, with 12 bases left in between. The DNA for the CDR3 is TGCAGTGCTAGAGAAGGTAGTGGGAACTCCTACGAGCAGTACTTC. Residues: CSAREGSGNSYEQYF.

The J gene is TRBJ1-4, the V gene TRBV14; possibly TRBD1 for D (5 bases). V was shortened by 2 bases and J by 3 bases, with 7 bases between the two germline ends. In germline, CDR1 is SGHDN, CDR2 FVKESK. This CDR3 region has 14 residues. The CDR3 protein is CASSQRGSNEKLFF. CDR3 bases: TGTGCCAGCAGCCAACGGGGGTCTAATGAAAAACTGTTTTTT.

This clonotype was seen more than once but under ten times. The chain combines TRBV9 with TRBJ2-3; 9 bases agree with TRBD2. CDR3 length: 16 residues. The J segment lost 1 base and the V segment lost 2 bases, leaving 5 bases of the junction unmatched. Per germline, CDR1 SGDLS and CDR2 YYNGEE. CDR3 sequence: CASSVSSGSRTDTQYF. CDR3 DNA: TGTGCCAGCAGCGTGAGTAGCGGGAGCCGCACAGATACGCAGTATTTT.

This clonotype was detected many times. The V gene is TRBV20-1, the J gene TRBJ2-7; D remains ambiguous. Germline values: CDR1 DFQATT, CDR2 SNEGSKA (reference sequence). The CDR3 sequence is 11 residues long. Trimming took 6 bases from V and 4 from J, leaving 10 bases between them. CDR3 amino acids: CSAPIYYEQYF. DNA of the CDR3: TGCAGTGCCCCCATATATTACGAGCAGTACTTC.